This T cell receptor beta chain stems from a study of monozygotic twins with inflammatory bowel disease. From the 5' RACE reads, TCRdb lists one entry per CDR3 protein and no DNA. This sample's table reports more than 300,000 distinct CDR3 sequences. The sequence was obtained from a human donor with ulcerative colitis or Crohn's disease, or a healthy co-twin of an affected twin (not recorded which). The material sequenced was blood.

This chain's CDR3 is CASSMISGIGHYNEQFF. The chain uses TRBV19 and TRBJ2-1; with no DNA, the TCRdb D assignment of TRBD1 cannot be verified. CDR1 is LNHDA, CDR2 SQIVND, per germline (reference sequence). The CDR3 length is 17 residues.